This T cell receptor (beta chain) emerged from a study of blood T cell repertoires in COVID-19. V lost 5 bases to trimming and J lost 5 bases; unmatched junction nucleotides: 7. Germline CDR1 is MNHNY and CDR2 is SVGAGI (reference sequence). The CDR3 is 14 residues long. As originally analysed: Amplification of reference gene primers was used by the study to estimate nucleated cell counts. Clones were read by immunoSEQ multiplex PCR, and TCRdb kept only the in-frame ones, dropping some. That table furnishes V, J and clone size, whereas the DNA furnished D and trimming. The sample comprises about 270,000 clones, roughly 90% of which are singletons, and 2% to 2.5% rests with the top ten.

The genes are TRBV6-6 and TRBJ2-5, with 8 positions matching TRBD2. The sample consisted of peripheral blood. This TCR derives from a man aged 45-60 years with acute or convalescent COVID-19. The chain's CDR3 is CASSTSGGGETQYF. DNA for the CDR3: TGTGCCAGCAGTACAAGCGGGGGCGGGGAGACCCAGTACTTC.